This T cell receptor beta chain derives from a study of T cell responses to AZD1222 COVID-19 vaccine. Trimming left V 0 bases short and J 5 bases short, with 11 bases between. The CDR3 is made up of 14 amino acids. Germline CDR1 is SGHDT and CDR2 is YYEEEE. Sequenced by immunoSEQ multiplex PCR; TCRdb stores in-frame clones only, minus some. The data hold tens of thousands of clones, with 70% to 90% observed a single time. This clone was seen once. The material sequenced was peripheral blood, taken 28 days after the second AZD1222 dose. V is TRBV5-6 and J is TRBJ1-2, with D perhaps TRBD1 (6 bases). This clonotype originated in an adult who received the AZD1222 COVID-19 vaccine. CDR3 DNA sequence: TGTGCCAGCAGCTTGGACCGGACAGATTATGGCTACACCTTC. Translating it yields CASSLDRTDYGYTF. Full variable domain (rest looked up from reference TRBV5-6 and TRBJ1-2): DAGVTQSPTHLIKTRGQQVTLRCSPKSGHDTVSWYQQALGQGPQFIFQYYEEEERQRGNFPDRFSGHQFPNYSSELNVNALLLGDSALYLCASSLDRTDYGYTFGSGTRLTVV.